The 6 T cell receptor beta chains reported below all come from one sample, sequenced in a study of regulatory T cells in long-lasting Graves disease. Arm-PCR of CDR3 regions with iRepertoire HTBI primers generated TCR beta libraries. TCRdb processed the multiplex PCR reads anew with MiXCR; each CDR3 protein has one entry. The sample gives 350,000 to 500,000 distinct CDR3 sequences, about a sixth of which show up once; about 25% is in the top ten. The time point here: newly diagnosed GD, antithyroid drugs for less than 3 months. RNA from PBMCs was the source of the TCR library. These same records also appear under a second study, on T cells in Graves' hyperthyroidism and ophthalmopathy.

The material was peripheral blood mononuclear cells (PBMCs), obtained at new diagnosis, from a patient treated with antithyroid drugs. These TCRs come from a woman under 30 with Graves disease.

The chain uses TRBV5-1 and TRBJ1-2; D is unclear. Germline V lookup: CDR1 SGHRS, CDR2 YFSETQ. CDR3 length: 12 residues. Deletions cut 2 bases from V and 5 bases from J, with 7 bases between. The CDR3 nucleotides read TGCGCCAGCAGCTTTGGGCTTTATGGCTACACCTTC. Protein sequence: CASSFGLYGYTF.

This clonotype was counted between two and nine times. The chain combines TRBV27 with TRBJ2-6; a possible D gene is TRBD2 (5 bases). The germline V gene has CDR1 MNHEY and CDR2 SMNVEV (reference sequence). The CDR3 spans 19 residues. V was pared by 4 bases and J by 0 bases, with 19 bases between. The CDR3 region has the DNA TGTGCCAGCAGTTCCGCCGACGATTTCGGGGACTCTGGGGCCAACGTCCTGACTTTC. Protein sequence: CASSSADDFGDSGANVLTF.

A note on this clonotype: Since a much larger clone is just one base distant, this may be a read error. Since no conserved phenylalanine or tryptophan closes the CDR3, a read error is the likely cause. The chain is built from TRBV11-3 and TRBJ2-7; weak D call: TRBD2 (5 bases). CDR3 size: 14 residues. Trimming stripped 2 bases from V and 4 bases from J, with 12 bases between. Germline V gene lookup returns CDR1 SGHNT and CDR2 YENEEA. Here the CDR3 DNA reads TGTGCCAGCAGCTTACCGCAAACTAGGTACGAGCAGTACCTC. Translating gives CASSLPQTRYEQYL.

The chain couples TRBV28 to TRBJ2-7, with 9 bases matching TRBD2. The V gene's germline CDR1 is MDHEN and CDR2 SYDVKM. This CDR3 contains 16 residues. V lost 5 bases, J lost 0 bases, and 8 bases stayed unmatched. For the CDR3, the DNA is TGTGCCAGCAGTCCCAAGGGACTAGCAAACTCCTACGAGCAGTACTTC. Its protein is CASSPKGLANSYEQYF.

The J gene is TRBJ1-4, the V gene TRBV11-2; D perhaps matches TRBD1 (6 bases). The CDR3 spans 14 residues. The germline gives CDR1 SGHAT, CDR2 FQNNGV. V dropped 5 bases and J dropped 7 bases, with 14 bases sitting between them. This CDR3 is CASSLGAIGEKLFF. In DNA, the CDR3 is TGTGCCAGCAGCCTGGGGGCGATAGGTGAAAAACTGTTTTTT.

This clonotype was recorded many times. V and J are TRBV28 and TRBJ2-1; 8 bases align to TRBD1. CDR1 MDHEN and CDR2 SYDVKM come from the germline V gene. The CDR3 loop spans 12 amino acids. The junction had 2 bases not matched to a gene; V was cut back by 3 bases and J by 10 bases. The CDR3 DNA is TGTGCCAGCAGTTTGGGGGACAGGGAGCAGTTCTTC. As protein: CASSLGDREQFF. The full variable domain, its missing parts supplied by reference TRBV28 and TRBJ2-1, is DVKVTQSSRYLVKRTGEKVFLECVQDMDHENMFWYRQDPGLGLRLIYFSYDVKMKEKGDIPEGYSVSREKKERFSLILESASTNQTSMYLCASSLGDREQFFGPGTRLTVL.